This T cell receptor (beta chain) was documented in a study of T cell repertoires in cytomegalovirus infection. Whole-study context: CMV infection and matching HLA type were both indicated by public TCR beta signatures.

Using its own MiXCR run on the reads, TCRdb lists one record per CDR3 protein. In the table there are some 300,000 distinct CDR3 sequences, 12% to 15% of which are singletons. Trimming cost V 2 bases and J 0 bases; bases outside gene matches: 9. The germline gives CDR1 SGHTA, CDR2 FQGNSA. This CDR3 has 18 amino acids. This clonotype was detected many times. Antigen unknown. Regarding the study as a whole: Dominating the ex vivo response were HLA-C-restricted CMV-specific TCR beta clonotypes. Identification of carriers of CMV plus the relevant HLA was performed using cumulative public TCR beta family frequency.

This receptor was identified in a human donor in good health (CMV status not recorded). Some clones in this sample may be carry-over from other donors' samples. The chain links TRBV7-2 to TRBJ2-4; TRBD2 agrees at 8 bases. Sequenced: PBMCs. CDR3 protein: CASSLSGGEVLAKNIQYF. The CDR3 nucleotides are TGTGCCAGCAGCTTAAGCGGGGGAGAGGTCTTAGCCAAAAACATTCAGTACTTC. Full variable domain (rest looked up from reference TRBV7-2 and TRBJ2-4): GAGVSQSPSNKVTEKGKDVELRCDPISGHTALYWYRQSLGQGLEFLIYFQGNSAPDKSGLPSDRFSAERTGGSVSTLTIQRTQQEDSAVYLCASSLSGGEVLAKNIQYFGAGTRLSVL.